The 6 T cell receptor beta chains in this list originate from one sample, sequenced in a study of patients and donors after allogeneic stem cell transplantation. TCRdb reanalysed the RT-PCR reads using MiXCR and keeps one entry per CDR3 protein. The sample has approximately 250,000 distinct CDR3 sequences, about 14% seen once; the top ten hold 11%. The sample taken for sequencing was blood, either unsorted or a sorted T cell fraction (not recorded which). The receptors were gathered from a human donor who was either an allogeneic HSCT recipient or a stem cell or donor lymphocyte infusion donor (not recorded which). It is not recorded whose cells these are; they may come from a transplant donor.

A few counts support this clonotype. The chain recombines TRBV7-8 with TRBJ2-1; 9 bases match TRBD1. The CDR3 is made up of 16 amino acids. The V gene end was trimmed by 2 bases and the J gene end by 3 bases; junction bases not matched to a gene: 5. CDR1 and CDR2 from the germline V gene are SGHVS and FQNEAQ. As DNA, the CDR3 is TGTGCCAGCAGCTTAACAGGGGGCGGGATCTACAATGAGCAGTTCTTC. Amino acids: CASSLTGGGIYNEQFF.

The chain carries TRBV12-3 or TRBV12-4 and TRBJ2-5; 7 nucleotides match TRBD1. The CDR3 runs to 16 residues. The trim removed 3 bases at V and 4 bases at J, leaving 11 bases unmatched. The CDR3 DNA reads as TGTGCCAGCAGTTTGAGACAGGGTATATTAGGAGAGACCCAGTACTTC. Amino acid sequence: CASSLRQGILGETQYF.

This CDR3 reads CASSLGPGGGATDTQYF. CDR3 DNA sequence: TGCGCCAGCAGCTTGGGGCCCGGCGGGGGGGCAACAGATACGCAGTATTTT. This chain connects TRBV5-1 to TRBJ2-3; 9 bases align to TRBD2. There are 17 residues in the CDR3. Germline CDR1 and CDR2: SGHRS and YFSETQ. With V trimmed by 0 bases and J by 3 bases, 8 bases remained unmatched.

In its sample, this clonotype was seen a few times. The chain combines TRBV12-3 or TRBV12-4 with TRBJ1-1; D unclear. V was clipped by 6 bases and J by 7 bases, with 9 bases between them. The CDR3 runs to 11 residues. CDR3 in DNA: TGTGCCAGCAGGAGGGTCGGTGAAGCTTTCTTT. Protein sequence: CASRRVGEAFF.

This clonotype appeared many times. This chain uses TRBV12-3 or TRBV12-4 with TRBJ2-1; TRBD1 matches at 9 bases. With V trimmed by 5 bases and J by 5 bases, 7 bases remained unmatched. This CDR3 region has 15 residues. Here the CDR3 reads CASSKAGTGNNEQFF. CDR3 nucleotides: TGTGCCAGCAGTAAAGCCGGGACAGGGAACAATGAGCAGTTCTTC.

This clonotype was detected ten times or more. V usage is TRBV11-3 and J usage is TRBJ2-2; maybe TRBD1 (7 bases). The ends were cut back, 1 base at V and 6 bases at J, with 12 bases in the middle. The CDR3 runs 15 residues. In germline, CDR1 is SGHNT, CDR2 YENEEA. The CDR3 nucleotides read TGTGCCAGCAGCTTAGGAGGCAGGGGGGCCGGGGAGCTGTTTTTT. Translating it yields CASSLGGRGAGELFF.